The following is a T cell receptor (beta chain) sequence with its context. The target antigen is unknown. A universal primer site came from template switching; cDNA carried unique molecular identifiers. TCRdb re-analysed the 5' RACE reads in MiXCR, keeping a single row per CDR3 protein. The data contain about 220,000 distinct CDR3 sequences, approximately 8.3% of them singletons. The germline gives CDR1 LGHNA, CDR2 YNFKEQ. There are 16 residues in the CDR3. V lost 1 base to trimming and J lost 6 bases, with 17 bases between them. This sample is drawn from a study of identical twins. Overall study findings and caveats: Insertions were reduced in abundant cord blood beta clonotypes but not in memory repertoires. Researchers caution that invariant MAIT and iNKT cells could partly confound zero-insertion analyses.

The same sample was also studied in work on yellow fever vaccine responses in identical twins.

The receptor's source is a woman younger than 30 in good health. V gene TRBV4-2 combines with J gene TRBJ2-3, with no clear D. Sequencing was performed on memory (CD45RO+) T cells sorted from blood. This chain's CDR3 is CASSQAPSSVTDTQYF. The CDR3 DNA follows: TGTGCCAGCAGCCAAGCCCCAAGCTCTGTCACGGATACGCAGTATTTT.